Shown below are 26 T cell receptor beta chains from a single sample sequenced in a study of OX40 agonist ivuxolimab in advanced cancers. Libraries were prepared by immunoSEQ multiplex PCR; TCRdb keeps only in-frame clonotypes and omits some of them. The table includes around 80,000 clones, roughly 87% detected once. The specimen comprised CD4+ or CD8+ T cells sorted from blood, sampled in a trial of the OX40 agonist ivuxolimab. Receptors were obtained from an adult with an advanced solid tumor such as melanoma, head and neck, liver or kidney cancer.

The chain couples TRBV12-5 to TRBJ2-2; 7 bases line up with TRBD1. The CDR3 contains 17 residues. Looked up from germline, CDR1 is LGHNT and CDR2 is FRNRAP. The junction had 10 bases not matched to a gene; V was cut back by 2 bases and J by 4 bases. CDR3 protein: CASGLSPGTARTGELFF. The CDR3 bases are TGTGCTAGTGGTTTGTCCCCCGGGACAGCACGCACCGGGGAGCTGTTTTTT.

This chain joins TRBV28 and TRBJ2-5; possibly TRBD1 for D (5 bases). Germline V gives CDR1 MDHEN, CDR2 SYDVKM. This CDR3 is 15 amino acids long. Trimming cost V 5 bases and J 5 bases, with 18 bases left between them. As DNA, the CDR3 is TGTGCCAGCAGTATATACCAGGGAAACGCGGAGACCCAGTACTTC. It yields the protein CASSIYQGNAETQYF.

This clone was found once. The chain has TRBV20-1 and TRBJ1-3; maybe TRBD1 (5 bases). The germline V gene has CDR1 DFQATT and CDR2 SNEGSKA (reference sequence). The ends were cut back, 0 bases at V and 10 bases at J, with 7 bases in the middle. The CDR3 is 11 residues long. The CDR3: CSARDRGTIYF. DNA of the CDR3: TGCAGTGCTAGAGATCGGGGGACCATATATTTT.

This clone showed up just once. CDR3 DNA sequence: TGTGCCAGCAGCACTACTAGCGGACCACAATACGAGCAGTACTTC. It encodes CASSTTSGPQYEQYF. The gene calls are TRBV7-2 and TRBJ2-7; 8 nucleotides align to TRBD2. The CDR3 length is 15 residues. Trimming cost V 5 bases and J 4 bases; bases outside gene matches: 10. CDR1 SGHTA and CDR2 FQGNSA come from the germline V gene.

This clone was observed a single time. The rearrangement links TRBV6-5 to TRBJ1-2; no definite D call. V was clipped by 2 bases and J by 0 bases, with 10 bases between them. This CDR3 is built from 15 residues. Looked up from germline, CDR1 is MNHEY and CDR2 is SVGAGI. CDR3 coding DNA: TGTGCCAGCAGTTACAATCGGAACCCTAACTATGGCTACACCTTC. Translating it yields CASSYNRNPNYGYTF.

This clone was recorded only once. The CDR3 loop is CASSTPGTENEKLFF. As DNA, the CDR3 is TGTGCCAGCAGCACTCCCGGGACAGAGAATGAAAAACTGTTTTTT. V is TRBV11-2 and J is TRBJ1-4; 7 bases fit TRBD1. Germline V gives CDR1 SGHAT, CDR2 FQNNGV. Germline trimming cut 5 bases from V and 5 bases from J; bases unmatched to any gene: 8. This CDR3 region has 15 residues.

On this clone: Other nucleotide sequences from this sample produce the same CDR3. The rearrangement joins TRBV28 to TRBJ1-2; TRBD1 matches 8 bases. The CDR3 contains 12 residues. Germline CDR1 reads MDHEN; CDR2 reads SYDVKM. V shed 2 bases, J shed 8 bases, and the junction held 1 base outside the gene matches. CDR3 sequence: CASSLGDRGYTF. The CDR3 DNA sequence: TGTGCCAGCAGTTTAGGGGACAGGGGCTACACCTTC.

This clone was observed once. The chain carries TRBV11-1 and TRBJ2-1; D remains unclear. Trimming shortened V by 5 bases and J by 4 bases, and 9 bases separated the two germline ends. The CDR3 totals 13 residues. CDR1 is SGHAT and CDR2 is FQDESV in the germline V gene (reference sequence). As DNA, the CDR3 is TGTGCCAGCAGCCCGGGTCAATACAATGAGCAGTTCTTC. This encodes CASSPGQYNEQFF.

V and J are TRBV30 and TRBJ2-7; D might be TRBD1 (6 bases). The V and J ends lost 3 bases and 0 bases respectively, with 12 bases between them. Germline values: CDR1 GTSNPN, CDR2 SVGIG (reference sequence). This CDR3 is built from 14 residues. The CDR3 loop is CAWSSGGSSYEQYF. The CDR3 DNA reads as TGTGCCTGGAGCTCTGGGGGCAGCTCCTACGAGCAGTACTTC.

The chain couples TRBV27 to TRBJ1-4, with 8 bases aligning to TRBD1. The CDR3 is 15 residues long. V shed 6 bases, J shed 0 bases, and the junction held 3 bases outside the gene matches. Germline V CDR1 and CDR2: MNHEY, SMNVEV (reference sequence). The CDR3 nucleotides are TGTGCCAGCAGGGGACAGGTCTCAACTAATGAAAAACTGTTTTTT. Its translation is CASRGQVSTNEKLFF.

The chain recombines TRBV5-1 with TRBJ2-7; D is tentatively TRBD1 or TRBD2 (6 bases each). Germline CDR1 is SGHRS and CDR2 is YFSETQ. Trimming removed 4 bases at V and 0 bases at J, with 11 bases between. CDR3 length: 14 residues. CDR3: CASSPGGSSYEQYF. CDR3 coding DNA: TGCGCCAGCAGCCCCGGGGGCAGCTCCTACGAGCAGTACTTC.

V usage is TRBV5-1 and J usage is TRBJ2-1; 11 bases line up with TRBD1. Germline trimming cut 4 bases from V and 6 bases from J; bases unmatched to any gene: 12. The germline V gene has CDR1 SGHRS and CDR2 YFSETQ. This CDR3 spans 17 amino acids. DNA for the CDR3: TGCGCCAGCAGCCCCCGGACAGGGGGCCTCCGAGGCAATGAGCAGTTCTTC. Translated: CASSPRTGGLRGNEQFF. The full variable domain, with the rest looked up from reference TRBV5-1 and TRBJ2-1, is KAGVTQTPRYLIKTRGQQVTLSCSPISGHRSVSWYQQTPGQGLQFLFEYFSETQRNKGNFPGRFSGRQFSNSRSEMNVSTLELGDSALYLCASSPRTGGLRGNEQFFGPGTRLTVL.

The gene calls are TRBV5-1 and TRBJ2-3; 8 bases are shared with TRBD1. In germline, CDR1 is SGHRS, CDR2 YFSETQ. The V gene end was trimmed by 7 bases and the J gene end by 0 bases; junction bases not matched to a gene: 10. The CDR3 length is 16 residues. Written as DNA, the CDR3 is TGCGCCAGCGGCCCGCTAGGACAGGGAAGCACAGATACGCAGTATTTT. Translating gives CASGPLGQGSTDTQYF.

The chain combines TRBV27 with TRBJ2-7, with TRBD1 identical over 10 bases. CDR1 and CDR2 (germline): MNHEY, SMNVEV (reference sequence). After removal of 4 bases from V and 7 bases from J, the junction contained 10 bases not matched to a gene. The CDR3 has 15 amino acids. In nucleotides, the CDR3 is TGTGCCAGCAGTTACCGCGGGACAGGGGCACCAGAGCAGTACTTC. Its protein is CASSYRGTGAPEQYF.

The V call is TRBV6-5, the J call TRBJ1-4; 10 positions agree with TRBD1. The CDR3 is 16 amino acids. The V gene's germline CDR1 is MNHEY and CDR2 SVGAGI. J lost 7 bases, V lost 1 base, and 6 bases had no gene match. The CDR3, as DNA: TGTGCCAGCAGTTACTGGCGGACAGGGGGTCCTGAAAAACTGTTTTTT. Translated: CASSYWRTGGPEKLFF.

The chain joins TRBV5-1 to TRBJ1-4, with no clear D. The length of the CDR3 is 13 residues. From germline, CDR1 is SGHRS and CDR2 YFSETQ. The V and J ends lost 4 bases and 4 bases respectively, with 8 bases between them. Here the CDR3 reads CASSPPNNEKLFF. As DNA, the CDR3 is TGCGCCAGCAGCCCCCCGAATAATGAAAAACTGTTTTTT.

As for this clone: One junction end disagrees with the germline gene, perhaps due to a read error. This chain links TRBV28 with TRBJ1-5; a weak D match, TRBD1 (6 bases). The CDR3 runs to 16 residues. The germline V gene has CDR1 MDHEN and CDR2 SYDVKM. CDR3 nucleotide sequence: TGTGCCAACAGTGGTGGGGGGGCACTTGATAATCAGCCCCAGCATTTT. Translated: CANSGGGALDNQPQHF.

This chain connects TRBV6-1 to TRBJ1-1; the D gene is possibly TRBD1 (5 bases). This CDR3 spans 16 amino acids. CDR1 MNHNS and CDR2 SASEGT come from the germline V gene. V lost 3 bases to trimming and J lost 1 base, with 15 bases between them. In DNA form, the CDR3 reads TGTGCCAGCAGTGATCGGGACTCTAGGAGGAACACTGAAGCTTTCTTT. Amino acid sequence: CASSDRDSRRNTEAFF.

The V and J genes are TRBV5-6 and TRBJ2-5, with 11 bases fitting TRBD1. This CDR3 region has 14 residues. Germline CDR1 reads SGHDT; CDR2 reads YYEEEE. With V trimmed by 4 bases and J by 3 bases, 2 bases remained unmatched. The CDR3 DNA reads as TGTGCCAGCAGCCGGACAGGGGGCAAAGAGACCCAGTACTTC. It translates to CASSRTGGKETQYF. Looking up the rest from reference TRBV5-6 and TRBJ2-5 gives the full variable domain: DAGVTQSPTHLIKTRGQQVTLRCSPKSGHDTVSWYQQALGQGPQFIFQYYEEEERQRGNFPDRFSGHQFPNYSSELNVNALLLGDSALYLCASSRTGGKETQYFGPGTRLLVL.

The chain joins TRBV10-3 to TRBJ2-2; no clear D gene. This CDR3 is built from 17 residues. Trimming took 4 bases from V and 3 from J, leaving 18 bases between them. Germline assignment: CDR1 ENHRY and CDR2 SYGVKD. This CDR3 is CAISATVSSPDTGELFF. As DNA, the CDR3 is TGTGCCATCAGTGCCACCGTCTCCTCCCCCGACACCGGGGAGCTGTTTTTT.

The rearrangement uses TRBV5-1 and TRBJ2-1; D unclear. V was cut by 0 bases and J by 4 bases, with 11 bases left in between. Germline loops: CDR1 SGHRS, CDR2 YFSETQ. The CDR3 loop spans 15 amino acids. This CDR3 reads CASSLDTQIYNEQFF. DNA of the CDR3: TGCGCCAGCAGCTTGGATACCCAGATTTACAATGAGCAGTTCTTC.

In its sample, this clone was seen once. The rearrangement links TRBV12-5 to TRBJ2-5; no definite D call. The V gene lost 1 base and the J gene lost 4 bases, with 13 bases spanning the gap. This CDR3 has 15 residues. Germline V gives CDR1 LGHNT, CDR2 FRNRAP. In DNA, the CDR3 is TGTGCTAGTGGTTTGGGCGTAAAGGCAGGAGAGACCCAGTACTTC. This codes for CASGLGVKAGETQYF.

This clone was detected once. The CDR3 DNA follows: TGTGCCAGCAGTCCACGAAGGGCCGGGGAGCTGTTTTTT. Its translation: CASSPRRAGELFF. The chain employs TRBV7-2 and TRBJ2-2; D unclear. V was shortened by 6 bases and J by 6 bases, with 11 bases between the two germline ends. Germline CDR1 and CDR2: SGHTA and FQGNSA. The CDR3 has 13 residues.

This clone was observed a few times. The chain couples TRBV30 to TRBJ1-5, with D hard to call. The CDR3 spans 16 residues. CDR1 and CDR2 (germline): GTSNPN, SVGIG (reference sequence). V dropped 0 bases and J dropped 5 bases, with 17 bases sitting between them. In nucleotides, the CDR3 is TGTGCCTGGAGTGTAAGGAGGGATCCGTCATATCAGCCCCAGCATTTT. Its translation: CAWSVRRDPSYQPQHF. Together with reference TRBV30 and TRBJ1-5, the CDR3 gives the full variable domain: SQTIHQWPATLVQPVGSPLSLECTVEGTSNPNLYWYRQAAGRGLQLLFYSVGIGQISSEVPQNLSASRPQDRQFILSSKKLLLSDSGFYLCAWSVRRDPSYQPQHFGDGTRLSIL.

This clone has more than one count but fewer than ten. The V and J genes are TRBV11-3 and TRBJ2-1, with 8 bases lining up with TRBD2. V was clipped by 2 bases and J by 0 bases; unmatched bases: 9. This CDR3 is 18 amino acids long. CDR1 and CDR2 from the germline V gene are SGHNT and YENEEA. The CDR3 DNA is TGTGCCAGCAGCTTAAACGGGAGGGGTCGAAGCTCCTACAATGAGCAGTTCTTC. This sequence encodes CASSLNGRGRSSYNEQFF.

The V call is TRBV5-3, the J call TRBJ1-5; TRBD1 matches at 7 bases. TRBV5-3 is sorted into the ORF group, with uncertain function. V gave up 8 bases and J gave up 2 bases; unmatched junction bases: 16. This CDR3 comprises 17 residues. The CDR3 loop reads CARRGREEVGRNQPQHF. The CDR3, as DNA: TGTGCCAGGAGGGGGCGCGAGGAGGTGGGCCGCAATCAGCCCCAGCATTTT.